These 17 T cell receptor beta chains originate from one sample sequenced in a study of human T cells and chemical hapten exposure. TCRdb re-called the RACE reads through MiXCR, storing one row per CDR3 protein. The repertoire includes 300,000 to 400,000 distinct CDR3 sequences, approximately 5.1% of them detected once, and about 2.5% sits in the top ten. Documented time point: pre-sensitization, week 0. Treatment meaning: therapeutic diphenylcyclopropenone sensitization with weekly scalp DPC. The material was whole blood, obtained in connection with sensitization to the hapten diphenylcyclopropenone (DPC). The receptors were gathered from a woman between 45 and 65 years old with alopecia areata. Some clones in this sample may be carry-over from other donors' samples.

This clonotype occurred a few times. The V call is TRBV3-1, the J call TRBJ2-1; D not resolved. The V gene's germline CDR1 is LGHDT and CDR2 YNNKEL (reference sequence). The V end lost 0 bases, the J end lost 8 bases, and 14 bases lay between the germline ends. The CDR3 is 15 amino acids. The CDR3 loop is CASSQDNVSLDEQFF. The CDR3 DNA reads as TGTGCCAGCAGCCAAGATAACGTCAGCCTGGATGAGCAGTTCTTC.

This clonotype was found many times. The chain carries TRBV7-2 and TRBJ2-3; tentative D call: TRBD2 (5 bases). CDR1 is SGHTA, CDR2 FQGNSA, per germline. The CDR3 loop spans 15 amino acids. Trimming left V 4 bases short and J 0 bases short, with 11 bases between. CDR3 sequence: CASSSLGRSTDTQYF. The DNA for the CDR3 is TGTGCCAGCAGCTCCCTAGGGAGAAGCACAGATACGCAGTATTTT.

At least ten counts were recorded for this clonotype. The chain carries TRBV27 and TRBJ2-5; 9 bases map to TRBD1. V trimming: 0 bases; J trimming: 3 bases; junction bases outside the gene matches: 5. The CDR3 sequence is 16 residues long. CDR1 and CDR2 from the germline V gene are MNHEY and SMNVEV (reference sequence). CDR3 coding DNA: TGTGCCAGCAGTTTATCGCCCCGGACAGGGGAAGAGACCCAGTACTTC. Translated: CASSLSPRTGEETQYF.

The chain has TRBV5-1 and TRBJ1-2, with D unresolved. The CDR3 is 15 residues long. Trimming stripped 0 bases from V and 2 bases from J, with 11 bases between. Germline V lookup: CDR1 SGHRS, CDR2 YFSETQ. CDR3 bases: TGCGCCAGCAGCTTGGCCCGAAGCCAGAACTATGGCTACACCTTC. It is translated as CASSLARSQNYGYTF.

The chain is built from TRBV13 and TRBJ2-3; 8 nucleotides match TRBD2. Per the germline V gene, CDR1 is PRHDT and CDR2 is FYEKMQ (reference sequence). This CDR3 is built from 17 residues. Losses at the gene ends were 4 bases for V and 0 bases for J; bases not matched to a gene: 9. The CDR3 reads CASSSATSGTSTDTQYF. In nucleotides, the CDR3 is TGTGCCAGCAGCTCCGCCACTAGCGGCACTAGCACAGATACGCAGTATTTT.

This clonotype was seen repeatedly, ten times or more. This chain connects TRBV9 to TRBJ1-6; 7 positions agree with TRBD1. The CDR3 extends over 16 amino acids. After removal of 4 bases from V and 4 bases from J, the junction contained 8 bases not matched to a gene. Germline V CDR1 and CDR2: SGDLS, YYNGEE. CDR3 bases: TGTGCCAGCAGCTCGACAGGGAGGCCTTATAATTCACCCCTCCACTTT. This sequence encodes CASSSTGRPYNSPLHF.

This clonotype has only a few counts. V is TRBV5-1 and J is TRBJ2-3; perhaps D is TRBD1 or TRBD2 (5 bases each). Trimming cost V 4 bases and J 2 bases, with 14 bases left between them. The CDR3 loop spans 15 amino acids. Germline lookup yields CDR1 SGHRS and CDR2 YFSETQ. The CDR3 reads CASSPVRGDTDTQYF. The CDR3 coding sequence is TGCGCCAGCAGCCCAGTGAGGGGAGACACAGATACGCAGTATTTT.

This clonotype was recorded many times. This chain uses TRBV2 with TRBJ1-2; TRBD1 aligns across 9 bases. The CDR3 totals 14 residues. Per germline, CDR1 SNHLY and CDR2 FYNNEI. The V segment lost 4 bases and the J segment 2 bases; nucleotides outside the gene matches: 2. CDR3 amino acids: CASSVGTGNYGYTF. DNA of the CDR3: TGTGCCAGCAGTGTGGGGACAGGGAACTATGGCTACACCTTC. The full variable domain, in which reference TRBV2 and TRBJ1-2 provide the parts outside the CDR3, is EPEVTQTPSHQVTQMGQEVILRCVPISNHLYFYWYRQILGQKVEFLVSFYNNEISEKSEIFDDQFSVERPDGSNFTLKIRSTKLEDSAMYFCASSVGTGNYGYTFGSGTRLTVV.

This clonotype has just a few counts. This sequence joins TRBV14 and TRBJ2-3, with D unclear. The CDR3 is 14 amino acids. The V and J ends lost 1 base and 2 bases respectively, with 7 bases between them. Germline CDR1 reads SGHDN; CDR2 reads FVKESK. The CDR3 DNA is TGTGCCAGCAGCCAAGTCGGTAACACAGATACGCAGTATTTT. This encodes CASSQVGNTDTQYF.

This clonotype was counted at least ten times. The rearrangement joins TRBV7-2 to TRBJ2-1; 7 nucleotides match TRBD2. J lost 2 bases, V lost 4 bases, and 11 bases had no gene match. Per the germline V gene, CDR1 is SGHTA and CDR2 is FQGNSA. There are 17 residues in the CDR3. DNA of the CDR3: TGTGCCAGCAGCTCCCGGGAGGATCCCATCACCTACAATGAGCAGTTCTTC. Its protein is CASSSREDPITYNEQFF.

The V call is TRBV4-1, the J call TRBJ2-3, with a possible D match to TRBD2 (6 bases). This CDR3 is built from 13 residues. V lost 0 bases and J lost 10, with 11 bases in between. Germline V gene lookup returns CDR1 MGHRA and CDR2 YSYEKL. CDR3 amino acids: CASSQEDWGAQYF. CDR3 nucleotides: TGCGCCAGCAGCCAAGAGGACTGGGGGGCGCAGTATTTT.

The rearrangement links TRBV6-2 or TRBV6-3 to TRBJ1-6, with D perhaps matching TRBD1 (6 bases). CDR1 MNHEY and CDR2 SVGEGT come from the germline V gene. The CDR3 length is 18 residues. Trimming stripped 3 bases from V and 3 bases from J, with 18 bases between. The CDR3 is CASSYTRTAEDYNSPLHF. In DNA form, the CDR3 reads TGTGCCAGCAGTTATACGAGGACAGCGGAAGACTATAATTCACCCCTCCACTTT.

The rearrangement uses TRBV2 and TRBJ1-5, with D maybe TRBD1 (6 bases). The CDR3 contains 14 residues. Germline CDR1 and CDR2: SNHLY and FYNNEI. The V gene lost 4 bases and the J gene lost 6 bases, with 13 bases spanning the gap. The CDR3, as DNA: TGTGCCAGCAGTGTTGGGGGCGGGAGTCAGCCCCAGCATTTT. As protein: CASSVGGGSQPQHF.

The chain recombines TRBV28 with TRBJ1-1; a possible D gene is TRBD1 (5 bases). The V and J ends lost 5 bases and 8 bases respectively, with 12 bases between them. The germline gives CDR1 MDHEN, CDR2 SYDVKM. The CDR3 totals 12 residues. The CDR3 DNA reads as TGTGCCAGCAGTATCGGGGCCGGGGAAGCTTTCTTT. It is translated as CASSIGAGEAFF.

This clonotype was recorded many times. This chain uses TRBV27 with TRBJ2-7; a weak D match, TRBD1 (5 bases). Germline V lookup: CDR1 MNHEY, CDR2 SMNVEV (reference sequence). V was trimmed by 0 bases and J by 3 bases, leaving 9 bases between them. This CDR3 comprises 14 residues. CDR3 loop: CASSLSGRVYEQYF. CDR3 sequence (DNA): TGTGCCAGCAGTTTATCGGGCAGGGTCTACGAGCAGTACTTC.

This chain connects TRBV4-1 to TRBJ1-6; D may be TRBD1 (6 bases). V was trimmed by 4 bases and J by 4 bases, leaving 11 bases between them. CDR3 length: 15 amino acids. The germline gives CDR1 MGHRA, CDR2 YSYEKL. The CDR3 protein is CASSLLQGYNSPLHF. CDR3 coding DNA: TGCGCCAGCAGCCTCCTACAGGGATATAATTCACCCCTCCACTTT.

Many counts were recorded for this clonotype. The chain links TRBV29-1 to TRBJ2-3; D is uncertain. The CDR3 extends over 12 amino acids. CDR1 and CDR2 from the germline V gene are SQVTM and ANQGSEA. Trimming cost V 4 bases and J 9 bases, with 14 bases left between them. The CDR3: CSVAPGEETQYF. CDR3 nucleotide sequence: TGCAGCGTTGCCCCCGGAGAAGAAACGCAGTATTTT.